The rows below give T cell receptor beta chains drawn from one sample of a study of blood T cells in healthy people across ages. One entry per CDR3 protein results from TCRdb running MiXCR on the 5' RACE reads. The sample yields roughly 560,000 distinct CDR3 sequences, approximately 25% seen once. This same sample was also part of a study on T cells of mothers and their children.

Sequenced: blood. All receptors come from a boy aged 5-17 years in good health. The CDR3 runs from the conserved cysteine through the conserved F or W.

CDR3aa	v_gene	j_gene
CASGFTTRDYDWETQYF	TRBV12-5	TRBJ2-5
CASSQERNRIGEKLFF	TRBV4-1	TRBJ1-4
CSSRDRGYEQYF	TRBV20-1	TRBJ2-7
CASSLGGTTPYEKLFF	TRBV7-9	TRBJ1-4
CASSLVTGISTDTQYF	TRBV7-8	TRBJ2-3
CASSLRGASGANVLTF	TRBV7-2	TRBJ2-6
CASSQEGQTVAKNIQYF	TRBV3-1	TRBJ2-4
CASSLTGGRSYNEQFF	TRBV7-2	TRBJ2-1
CASSDAKGLVKKLFF	TRBV2	TRBJ1-4
CSAPLTSDTQYF	TRBV20-1	TRBJ2-3
CASSQWAGNQETQYF	TRBV4-2	TRBJ2-5
CASSRESRGSGYTF	TRBV7-2	TRBJ1-2
CASSVSGTSRFDEQFF	TRBV6-1	-
CASSPSGYQETQYF	TRBV6-5	TRBJ2-5
CASSFSGAGQYF	TRBV7-8	TRBJ2-7
CATGEGETQYF	TRBV24-1	TRBJ2-5
CASSSRTSGLYNEQFF	TRBV11-1	TRBJ2-1
CASSPTAGSHQPQHF	TRBV12-3/TRBV12-4	TRBJ1-5
CASSGQDRYEQYF	TRBV28	TRBJ2-7
CASSEFPYDQYF	TRBV25-1	TRBJ2-7
CASSERERETQYF	TRBV12-3/TRBV12-4	TRBJ2-5
CASSSWGGEEQYF	TRBV27	TRBJ2-5